This TCR beta chain was documented in a study of cytomegalovirus exposure and HLA in healthy donors (dated by TCRdb to 2016 to 2017). About the full investigation: According to an earlier analysis of 587 of the donors, 200 million or so T cells yielded some 120 million unique TCR beta sequences and approximately 300 Gb of sequence data. An early release that covered several hundred HLA-typed donors contained approximately 300 gigabases of sequencing data and around 80 million unique TCR sequences. The genetic ancestry cluster associated with self-reported Caucasian donors included about four fifths of the roughly 400 genotyped donors. The study aimed to test whether signatures of past pathogen exposure could be identified by cataloging public T cell receptors. The T cell repertoires of 666 subjects were profiled by immunosequencing and related to cytomegalovirus serostatus. Besides the first cohort of some 670 subjects, a separate validation cohort made up of 120 different subjects was used. To predict cytomegalovirus infection status, the study brought together high-throughput TCR immunosequencing, statistical association of individual TCRs with disease status, and machine learning. A later analysis re-examined previously published TCR beta repertoires from more than 600 donors and added high-resolution HLA genotyping to investigate patterns of TCR occurrence. Rather than using new phenotypic data, the later analysis identified candidate immune exposures from TCR beta sequences and from how often those sequences occurred across donors. In an earlier analysis of roughly 580 of the donors, high-throughput TCR beta sequencing was used to judge whether each TCR beta V gene segment behaved as functional or pseudogenic. Donor age, sex, ethnicity and CMV serostatus were compiled alongside the repertoire data. In a later genetic analysis, genome-wide SNP genotypes for about 55% of the roughly 670 donors were used, and that subset was treated as a discovery cohort. Every discovery cohort repertoire had been produced on one sequencing platform. Class I and class II HLA loci were covered by the typing at four-digit resolution. The number of typed donors differed by locus: about 629-640 for A, B, C, DRB1 and DQB1; some 500 for DQA1; approximately 600 for DPA1; and some 450 for DPB1. Roughly five DR-DQ haplotypes were handled as single units for association and clustering, since linkage in the cohort was strong. Across 300 to 400 genotyped donors of the cohort, an average of roughly 200,000 unique TCR beta nucleotide sequences per donor were sequenced, and approximately 17% of those sequences were non-productive.

To prepare the library, the immunoSEQ multiplex PCR assay was applied. The multiplex PCR relied on a mix of 60 forward primers for TCR Vbeta segments and 13 reverse primers for TCR Jbeta segments. A multiplex PCR assay on genomic DNA amplified the CDR3 region of rearranged TCR beta genes. The amplified TCR beta libraries were sequenced on the Illumina HiSeq System as 87-base-pair reads. In the source study's methods: A later analysis counted about 82 million unique TCR beta chains across the 550 to 800 repertoires, and 10 million to 11 million of these chains were shared by at least two donors. Raw reads were error-corrected and collapsed into unique sequences with a nearest-neighbor algorithm that merged closely related sequences to remove PCR and sequencing errors. To assign V, D and J gene segments, CDR3 sequences were aligned to IMGT reference sequences. For a sequence to be retained, at least a six-nucleotide match to both a V gene segment and a J gene segment was required. Rearrangements were classified as productive when the CDR3 lacked stop codons and remained in frame with V and J, and all other rearrangements were classified as non-productive. CDR3 was defined according to IMGT convention as the region running from the second conserved V-encoded cysteine to the conserved J-encoded phenylalanine. The earlier analysis of about 590 of the donors excluded sequences that lacked an unambiguous match to a single V gene segment. An earlier analysis of a few hundred of the donors called V segments functional above 56.7% productive rearrangements and segregating when the between-donor standard deviation exceeded 5%. A statistical classification framework was built for diagnosing cytomegalovirus status from the catalog of TCR beta chain sequences. In a later analysis, V and J genes were assigned by comparing TCR nucleotide sequences against IMGT/GENE-DB human TR gene sequences. In a later analysis, CDR3 sequences and most-parsimonious VDJ recombination scenarios were assigned using the TCRdist pipeline. A later analysis defined each TCR beta chain by its CDR3 amino acid sequence plus V-gene family, and excluded reads lacking a unique V-gene family. In a later analysis, approximately 640 highly shared, low-generation-probability nucleotide sequences were removed to address suspected cross-contamination and a sequencing artifact. For each public chain, a later analysis derived a clonal expansion index from normalized ranks of inferred template counts within each repertoire. In a later analysis, generation probabilities were computed using a VDJ recombination model fitted to out-of-frame rearrangements, and the results were checked against IGoR. A later analysis scored TCR-TCR, TCR-HLA and TCR-CMV co-occurrence with hypergeometric tests, applying a repertoire-size bias correction to TCR pairs. A later analysis estimated false discovery rates by permuting HLA or CMV assignments 20 times. In a later analysis, co-occurring TCRs were grouped using DBSCAN, with TCRdist sequence similarity added in when clustering inside HLA-allele-positive subsets. Repertoires with fewer than 30,000 or more than 120,000 public chains were left out of co-occurrence clustering, as were a few repertoires with anomalous nucleotide sharing. This immuneACCESS table, as held by TCRdb, lists in-frame sequences with V and J called but not all clones. Of the missing ones, under half trace to an unresolved V gene in checked studies; the others have no known cause. That table supplies the V and J calls and clone size; D and trimming were determined from the DNA. The sample data list some 140,000 clones, and 70% to 80% of these were observed just once. Together, the top ten hold 3% to 4% of the sample.

Summary of the overall study and its limitations: A later analysis reported that several top co-occurrence clusters appeared linked to parvovirus B19, influenza, CMV and Epstein-Barr virus. A later analysis found that TCR association rates varied across HLA loci, with DRB1 alleles showing the most associated TCRs and HLA-C alleles the fewest. A cluster of highly shared sequence variants was judged likely to be a technical artifact of the sequencing pipeline. Compared with equally common non-associated chains, HLA-associated TCR beta chains in a later analysis were more clonally expanded and had lower generation probabilities. Because counts were too low, seventeen rarely observed V segments, including chromosome 9 orphons, were excluded from the earlier analysis of several hundred of the donors. The authors suggested that the approach could potentially be extended to other disease states and immunological phenotypes. Some IMGT-functional V segments, including TRBV6-2 and TRBV6-3, could not be told apart with the 87-base-pair reads, so those segments were excluded. Immune exposure information for the cohort was limited to CMV serostatus. A further reported finding was that TCR beta sequences accurately predicted the HLA-A and HLA-B alleles for most subjects in the first cohort. A few of the identified cytomegalovirus-associated TCR beta chains were confirmed in vitro to be specific for cytomegalovirus antigens. In this cohort, only TCR beta chains were sequenced, and detectable features were limited by the absence of alpha or paired-chain data. Across donors, most TCR sequences were observed very rarely, whereas some public TCRs were present in many individuals. Specific HLA alleles were associated with 16,951 TCR beta sequences at a false discovery rate of 0.05 in a later analysis. The classifier was reported to diagnose cytomegalovirus status with high specificity and sensitivity in both the original and validation cohorts. In a later genetic analysis, a missense DCLRE1C variant was associated with V-gene and J-gene trimming of TCR beta chains, and the association was replicated in an independent cohort. According to a later analysis, most CMV-associated TCR beta chains appeared to be HLA-restricted, and the HLA associations seemed to be driven largely by CMV exposure. A later genetic analysis reported fewer N-insertions in productive TCRs among donors in an Asian-associated ancestry cluster than the roughly 700-donor mean. Correlated functional status among segregating V segments might reflect linkage disequilibrium, but an unknown experimental factor could not be ruled out. An earlier analysis of around 500 of the donors showed that most TCR beta V segments appeared in productive rearrangements either about 87% or about 30% of the time, which broadly matched IMGT annotations. Roughly uniform sequencing depth across donors was assumed in presence/absence analyses, although this assumption may not hold. A total of fewer than 200 TCR beta chains were listed by the study as associated with cytomegalovirus. Because HLA typing was missing for some donors at each locus, association tests included only the typed subset. Strong co-occurrence of HLA alleles, especially DR and DQ, made assigning TCR associations to individual alleles difficult.

This clone showed up just once. The antigen it recognizes is unknown. Base quality data are lacking; no much larger clone is found one base away. In total, roughly 710 healthy bone marrow donors made up the cohort. All cohort members were sampled while nominally healthy, although unrecorded immune exposures were likely present. The donor was CMV seronegative and belonged to the group of over 350 seronegative cohort members. Each donor provided a peripheral blood sample, and peripheral blood mononuclear cells were used for TCR beta sequencing. The Qiagen DNeasy Blood Extraction Kit was used to extract genomic DNA from the blood cell samples. Reading the germline V gene gives CDR1 SGHRS and CDR2 YFSETQ. V loses 4 bases of germline sequence and J loses 3 bases, and the interval between the two ends is 15 bases. From its cysteine to its phenylalanine, the CDR3 spans 15 amino acids. The kept DNA is CDR3 alone, 45 bases in frame from the first base.

This TCR was recovered from a female donor in good health and CMV-seronegative. The sample was PBMCs. The chain employs TRBV5-1 and TRBJ2-3, with a tentative D gene TRBD1 over 6 matching bases. The CDR3 corresponds to CASSVPDSFTDTQYF. Read as DNA, the sequence is TGCGCCAGCAGCGTACCGGACAGTTTTACAGATACGCAGTATTTT.